These 23 T cell receptor beta chains were all obtained from the same sample, sequenced in a study of T cells after posttransplantation cyclophosphamide. Clones were sequenced by immunoSEQ multiplex PCR, and TCRdb holds only the in-frame ones, with some missing. The sample holds more than 35,000 clones, and no clone turns up only once. The specimen was PBMCs. The source is a middle-aged man in good health, CMV-negative, and a related stem cell transplant donor.

There are many counts of this clone. The chain recombines TRBV27 with TRBJ2-1, with D perhaps matching TRBD1 (6 bases). CDR1 and CDR2 from the germline V gene are MNHEY and SMNVEV (reference sequence). Trimming stripped 3 bases from V and 2 bases from J, with 11 bases between. The CDR3 extends over 15 amino acids. CDR3 sequence: CASSLAGVTYNEQFF. In DNA form, the CDR3 reads TGTGCCAGCAGTTTGGCAGGGGTGACCTACAATGAGCAGTTCTTC.

This clone was detected many times. The chain employs TRBV7-9 and TRBJ2-7; TRBD2 aligns across 10 bases. This CDR3 contains 15 residues. Germline CDR1 SEHNR, CDR2 FQNEAQ (reference sequence). J was trimmed by 0 bases and V by 3 bases; bases with no gene match: 2. The CDR3, as DNA: TGTGCCAGCAGCTTTAGCGGGGGGAGCTCCTACGAGCAGTACTTC. Its translation is CASSFSGGSSYEQYF.

This clone was counted ten times or more. V and J are TRBV7-2 and TRBJ2-2; TRBD2 might be the D (6 bases). V dropped 1 base and J dropped 5 bases, with 11 bases sitting between them. The germline V gene encodes CDR1 SGHTA and CDR2 FQGNSA. This CDR3 spans 15 amino acids. CDR3: CASSLEGGGTGELFF. The CDR3 bases are TGTGCCAGCAGCTTAGAAGGTGGAGGGACCGGGGAGCTGTTTTTT.

This clone has a count of ten or more. The chain combines TRBV7-3 with TRBJ1-2, with 8 nucleotides matching TRBD1. This CDR3 spans 14 amino acids. Germline V CDR1 and CDR2: SGHTA, FQGTGA. The V segment lost 4 bases and the J segment 4 bases; nucleotides outside the gene matches: 5. As DNA, the CDR3 is TGTGCCAGCAGCTCAGGACAGGGAGGCTATGGCTACACCTTC. Translating gives CASSSGQGGYGYTF.

This clone was seen more than once but under ten times. The V call is TRBV7-2, the J call TRBJ2-5; 14 nucleotides agree with TRBD2. With 1 base clipped from V and 2 bases from J, the junction kept 0 bases outside the gene matches. The V gene's germline CDR1 is SGHTA and CDR2 FQGNSA. The CDR3 runs to 16 residues. The CDR3 region has the DNA TGTGCCAGCAGCTTAGGACTAGCGGGGGGGCAAGAGACCCAGTACTTC. It encodes CASSLGLAGGQETQYF.

This clone was detected many times. This chain links TRBV4-2 with TRBJ1-1; D is possibly TRBD1 (6 bases). Germline lookup yields CDR1 LGHNA and CDR2 YNFKEQ. There are 14 residues in the CDR3. V lost 4 bases to trimming and J lost 5 bases, with 14 bases between them. CDR3: CASSREGGGTEAFF. The DNA for the CDR3 is TGTGCCAGCAGCCGGGAAGGGGGGGGGACTGAAGCTTTCTTT.

This clone came up many times. The chain joins TRBV6-6 to TRBJ2-7; D is possibly TRBD2 (7 bases). From germline, CDR1 is MNHNY and CDR2 SVGAGI (reference sequence). Trimming shortened V by 8 bases and J by 7 bases, and 15 bases separated the two germline ends. This CDR3 is built from 12 residues. The CDR3 loop reads CASGRGAGEQYF. In DNA, the CDR3 is TGTGCCAGCGGACGGGGGGCTGGAGAGCAGTACTTC.

This clone was detected many times. The rearrangement uses TRBV5-1 and TRBJ2-3; 8 bases are a match to TRBD2. V was clipped by 4 bases and J by 5 bases; unmatched bases: 9. The CDR3 extends over 15 amino acids. Germline V CDR1 and CDR2: SGHRS, YFSETQ. This CDR3 is CASSPLPGGGDTQYF. The CDR3 nucleotides are TGCGCCAGCAGCCCGCTCCCCGGGGGGGGAGATACGCAGTATTTT.

This clone was recorded at least ten times. This chain uses TRBV5-4 with TRBJ2-5; 7 bases are a match to TRBD2. The germline V gene has CDR1 SGHNT and CDR2 YYREEE (reference sequence). Unmatched junction bases numbered 9, after V lost 3 bases and J lost 1 base. The CDR3 sequence is 16 residues long. This chain's CDR3 is CASSSFQTSFQETQYF. In DNA, the CDR3 is TGTGCCAGCAGCTCTTTTCAGACTAGCTTCCAAGAGACCCAGTACTTC.

Many counts were recorded for this clone. The chain is built from TRBV10-3 and TRBJ2-7; tentatively, D is TRBD1 (7 bases). Germline V gene data show CDR1 as ENHRY and CDR2 as SYGVKD. V was cut by 0 bases and J by 1 base, with 10 bases left in between. This CDR3 region has 15 residues. This chain's CDR3 is CAISESQGGSYEQYF. Written as DNA, the CDR3 is TGTGCCATCAGTGAGTCTCAGGGGGGATCCTACGAGCAGTACTTC.

In its sample, this clone was seen many times. V usage is TRBV19 and J usage is TRBJ1-5, with 11 bases that match TRBD1. The CDR3 runs 17 residues. Looked up from germline, CDR1 is LNHDA and CDR2 is SQIVND (reference sequence). V was clipped by 3 bases and J by 4 bases; unmatched bases: 8. The CDR3 DNA reads as TGTGCCAGTAGTATCTTGGTCGGACAGGGGGCGAATCAGCCCCAGCATTTT. Its protein product is CASSILVGQGANQPQHF.

This clone was counted ten times or more. The chain carries TRBV11-3 and TRBJ2-5, with D perhaps matching TRBD2 (6 bases). The CDR3 covers 14 residues. In germline, CDR1 is SGHNT, CDR2 YENEEA. V was shortened by 5 bases and J by 5 bases, with 15 bases between the two germline ends. The chain's CDR3 is CASSNSLGGETQYF. The CDR3 coding sequence is TGTGCCAGCAGCAACTCCCTTGGAGGGGAGACCCAGTACTTC.

This clone was counted many times. Compared with germline, one end of the junction differs, possibly owing to a read error. The chain couples TRBV7-7 to TRBJ2-2; 9 bases are shared with TRBD2. Germline CDR1 and CDR2: SSHAT and FNYEAQ (reference sequence). The CDR3 consists of 16 residues. This CDR3 is CASSLRASGDTGELFF. In DNA form, the CDR3 reads TGTGCTAGCAGCTTAAGGGCTAGCGGGGACACCGGGGAGCTGTTTTTT. Using reference TRBV7-7 and TRBJ2-2 for the parts outside the CDR3, the full variable domain is GAGVSQSPRYKVTKRGQDVTLRCDPISSHATLYWYQQALGQGPEFLTYFNYEAQPDKSGLPSDRFSAERPEGSISTLTIQRTEQRDSAMYRCASSLRASGDTGELFFGEGSRLTVL.

The sample holds many counts of this clone. This chain connects TRBV5-4 to TRBJ2-7; 7 bases agree with TRBD2. The CDR3 extends over 14 amino acids. Germline assignment: CDR1 SGHNT and CDR2 YYREEE (reference sequence). The J segment lost 3 bases and the V segment lost 0 bases, leaving 3 bases of the junction unmatched. This CDR3 reads CASSLERGGYEQYF. Written as DNA, the CDR3 is TGTGCCAGCAGCTTGGAGCGGGGCGGCTACGAGCAGTACTTC.

This clone was counted many times. The V and J genes are TRBV4-1 and TRBJ2-1; 12 nucleotides match TRBD2. The CDR3 consists of 17 residues. Trimming at V came to 2 bases and at J to 6 bases, leaving 8 bases not matched to a gene. Germline V lookup: CDR1 MGHRA, CDR2 YSYEKL. The CDR3 loop reads CASSQPTSGRRGNEQFF. The CDR3 DNA sequence: TGCGCCAGCAGCCAACCCACTAGCGGGAGGAGGGGCAATGAGCAGTTCTTC.

This clone was counted ten times or more. The gene calls are TRBV7-8 and TRBJ2-1; perhaps TRBD2 as D (6 bases). Trimming took off 5 bases at V and 7 bases at J, with 21 bases between the two ends. The CDR3 loop spans 16 amino acids. Germline V CDR1 and CDR2: SGHVS, FQNEAQ. CDR3 sequence (DNA): TGTGCCAGCAGCCCCGGAGGGGCCGGTCGTTGGAATGAGCAGTTCTTC. As protein: CASSPGGAGRWNEQFF.

Ten or more counts support this clone. The J gene is TRBJ1-3, the V gene TRBV18; TRBD1 agrees at 7 bases. The CDR3 is made up of 14 amino acids. Trimming removed 2 bases from V and 8 bases from J; junction bases left unmatched: 6. Germline-derived CDR1 and CDR2 are KGHSH and LQKENI. The DNA of the CDR3 is TGTGCCAGCTCACCAACAGACAGGGTGGACACCATATATTTT. Translation gives CASSPTDRVDTIYF. Supplemented by reference TRBV18 and TRBJ1-3, the full variable domain reads NAGVMQNPRHLVRRRGQEARLRCSPMKGHSHVYWYRQLPEEGLKFMVYLQKENIIDESGMPKERFSAEFPKEGPSILRIQQVVRGDSAAYFCASSPTDRVDTIYFGEGSWLTVV.

This clone was counted many times. DNA for the CDR3: TGTGCCAGCAGTGAAGGCCTGGGAGTTAACTATGGCTACACCTTC. Translation: CASSEGLGVNYGYTF. The chain employs TRBV2 and TRBJ1-2, with unresolved D. CDR1 is SNHLY and CDR2 is FYNNEI in the germline V gene. V lost 1 base and J 1 base, leaving 10 bases between the germline ends. The CDR3 loop spans 15 amino acids.

The chain carries TRBV7-8 and TRBJ2-5, with D unclear. The germline V gene encodes CDR1 SGHVS and CDR2 FQNEAQ. Trimming shortened V by 6 bases and J by 1 base, and 21 bases separated the two germline ends. This CDR3 has 17 residues. For the CDR3, the DNA is TGTGCCAGCAGACAACGGCCTTTTGGGCAGGCCCAAGAGACCCAGTACTTC. Translated: CASRQRPFGQAQETQYF.

This clone was seen repeatedly, ten times or more. V gene TRBV4-1 combines with J gene TRBJ2-1, with 8 bases aligning to TRBD2. The CDR3 extends over 16 amino acids. V dropped 2 bases and J dropped 0; count of bases not matched to a gene: 3. Germline CDR1 MGHRA, CDR2 YSYEKL. The CDR3 nucleotides are TGCGCCAGCAGCCAACCTGGGACTAGCTCCTACAATGAGCAGTTCTTC. Its translation: CASSQPGTSSYNEQFF.

This clone was counted many times. The chain recombines TRBV11-2 with TRBJ1-2; tentative D call: TRBD1 (5 bases). The CDR3 is 15 amino acids. Germline values: CDR1 SGHAT, CDR2 FQNNGV. Trimming stripped 4 bases from V and 2 bases from J, with 14 bases between. The CDR3 is CASSSPRQSNYGYTF. In DNA, the CDR3 is TGTGCCAGCAGCTCTCCACGACAGTCCAACTATGGCTACACCTTC.

This clone was found a few times. This sequence joins TRBV29-1 and TRBJ2-3; D might be TRBD1 (6 bases). From germline, CDR1 is SQVTM and CDR2 ANQGSEA. V shed 4 bases and J shed 2 bases, with 19 bases lying between them. The CDR3 extends over 16 amino acids. For the CDR3, the DNA is TGCAGCGTTGCCCAAGTAGGGGGAGTAAACACAGATACGCAGTATTTT. Amino acid sequence: CSVAQVGGVNTDTQYF.

This clone was seen repeatedly, ten times or more. This chain connects TRBV2 to TRBJ1-5, with D possibly matching TRBD1 (5 bases). Germline lookup yields CDR1 SNHLY and CDR2 FYNNEI. The CDR3 runs 15 residues. V lost 4 bases and J 5 bases, leaving 15 bases between the germline ends. The CDR3 region has the DNA TGTGCCAGCAGTGGAATGGGGCTTATGGATCAGCCCCAGCATTTT. Translating gives CASSGMGLMDQPQHF.